This T cell receptor beta chain was captured by sequencing in a study of shared clonotypes between healthy human individuals. Study details: For every donor, three CD4 naive, three CD4 memory, two CD8 naive and one CD8 memory plates were used.

Whole-study findings and limits: The sole specimen, blood, was sampled, and tissue repertoires likely differ. The donor pool, a small one, limited the genetic and exposure-history diversity represented.

In the naive CD8 group, cells lacked CD45RO and were positively selected for CCR7, so terminally differentiated effector memory CD45RA+ cells were left out. The ends lost 0 bases at V and 3 bases at J; junction bases unmatched: 7. The CDR3 contains 16 residues. Germline CDR1 reads MNHEY; CDR2 reads SVGAGI. About this clone itself: The antigen is unknown.

An assay was performed, and its level was deep. Method: immunoSEQ multiplex PCR; TCRdb's copy keeps in-frame clones and lacks some. The data hold roughly 2.1 million clones, with roughly 91% observed a single time. This receptor was obtained from a man aged 18 to 29 in good health. Some clones in this sample may be carry-over from other donors' samples. The chain uses TRBV6-5 and TRBJ2-7; 8 nucleotides match TRBD1. Material for sequencing was naive CD8+ T cells from PBMCs. The CDR3 DNA is TGTGCCAGCAGTTACTCGAAGGGACAGGTGGACTACGAGCAGTACTTC. This codes for CASSYSKGQVDYEQYF.